The clone carrying this TCR beta chain was detected only a few times. Its antigen remains unknown. A multiplex PCR was run with 60 Vbeta primers and 13 Jbeta primers. Assay used: immunoSEQ multiplex PCR; TCRdb lists only in-frame clones, some missing. The sample has 82,000 or so clones, around 9.1% seen once; the top ten hold 24%. This CDR3 contains 14 residues. Trimming at V came to 6 bases and at J to 10 bases, leaving 9 bases not matched to a gene. Germline loops: CDR1 SEHNR, CDR2 FQNEAQ (reference sequence). The data derive from a study of cytomegalovirus exposure and HLA in healthy donors. Overall study findings and caveats: A link between a missense DCLRE1C variant and TCR beta V- and J-gene trimming emerged from a later analysis. A previous analysis found most TCR beta V segments productive roughly 87% or roughly 30% of the time. The records held CMV serostatus as the only immune exposure information.

This sequence was found in a man between 60 and 75 years old in good health and CMV-seropositive. The chain is built from TRBV7-9 and TRBJ1-4, with 9 positions matching TRBD1. Sequenced material: PBMCs. CDR3 nucleotide sequence: TGTGCCAGCAGACACGACCGACAGGGGGGAAAACTGTTTTTT. The encoded protein is CASRHDRQGGKLFF.